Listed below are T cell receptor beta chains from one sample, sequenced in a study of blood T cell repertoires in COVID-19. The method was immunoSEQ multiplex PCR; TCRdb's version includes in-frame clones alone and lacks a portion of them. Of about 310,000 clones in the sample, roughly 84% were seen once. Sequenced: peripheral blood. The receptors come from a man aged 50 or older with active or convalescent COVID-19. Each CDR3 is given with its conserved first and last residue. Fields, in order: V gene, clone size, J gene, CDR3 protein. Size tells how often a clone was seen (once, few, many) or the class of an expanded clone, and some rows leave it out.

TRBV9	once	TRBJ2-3	CASSVGRGSTDTQYF
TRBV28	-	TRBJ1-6	CASSLVPGGYNSPLHF
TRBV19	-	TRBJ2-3	CASSPLGGSDTQYF
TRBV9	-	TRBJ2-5	CASSASGTAETQYF
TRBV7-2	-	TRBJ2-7	CASSSDRTGLGEQYF
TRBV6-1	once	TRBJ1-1	CASSGGGTGTRTEAFF
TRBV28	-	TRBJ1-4	CASNEAGGVEEKLFF
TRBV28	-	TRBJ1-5	CASSSGQSSQPQHF
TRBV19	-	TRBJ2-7	CASSGTRDSYEQYF
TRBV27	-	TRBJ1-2	CASSPRGNGYGYTF
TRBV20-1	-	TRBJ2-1	CSASSSTSGRRDEQFF
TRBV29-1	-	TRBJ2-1	CSLGTDIDEQFF
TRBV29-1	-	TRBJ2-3	CSVARAEGWNTQYF
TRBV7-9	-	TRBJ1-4	CASSLPDRGEKLFF
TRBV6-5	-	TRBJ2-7	CASSYSRILTYEQYF
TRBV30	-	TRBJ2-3	CACTTGGLTDTQYF
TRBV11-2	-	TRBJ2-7	CASSLRQIGEQYF
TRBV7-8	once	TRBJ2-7	CASSYPTSTYEQYF
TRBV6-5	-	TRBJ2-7	CASHRLGDSLGQYF
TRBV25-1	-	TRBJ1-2	CASSESDYGYTF
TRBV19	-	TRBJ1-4	CASSGSDRGNEKLFF
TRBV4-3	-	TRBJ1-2	CASTTHRAYGYTF
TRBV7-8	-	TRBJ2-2	CASSPPLGGGLGGELFF
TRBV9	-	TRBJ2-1	CASSVGLAVGHNEQFF
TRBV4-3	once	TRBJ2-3	CASSQGGYRYTDTQYF
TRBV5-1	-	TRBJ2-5	CASSLSGQGAETQYF
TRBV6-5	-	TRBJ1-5	CASSYSSQGTQPQHF
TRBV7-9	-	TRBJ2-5	CASSLETRETQYF
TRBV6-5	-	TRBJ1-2	CASLYGLDSHYGYTF
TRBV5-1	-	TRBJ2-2	CASSPQVAGVGTGELFF
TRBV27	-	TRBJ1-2	CASSPDRGQGYTF
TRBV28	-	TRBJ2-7	CASTTPGGSYEQYF
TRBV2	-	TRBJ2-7	CASRLPGQGAYEQYF
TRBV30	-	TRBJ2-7	CAWSGQSTRRYF
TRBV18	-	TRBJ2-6	CASAGRSGAGRSGANVLTF
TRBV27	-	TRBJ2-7	CASSFQGRIYEQYF
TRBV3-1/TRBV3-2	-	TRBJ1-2	CASSQPGNYGYTF
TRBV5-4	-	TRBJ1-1	CASSPSAGSGTEAFF
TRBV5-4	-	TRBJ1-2	CASSLAGQPYGYTF
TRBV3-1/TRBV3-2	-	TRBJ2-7	CASSQGQGASEQYF
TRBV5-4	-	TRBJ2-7	CASSLGGGGPPSYEQYF
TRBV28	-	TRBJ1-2	CASSLVRYGYTF
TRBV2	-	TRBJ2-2	CASSAVGRDTGELFF
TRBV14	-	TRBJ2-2	CASSQSTGPLTGELFF
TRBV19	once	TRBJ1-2	CASLPGGGLHYGYTF
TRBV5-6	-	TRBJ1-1	CASSLAGAGVHEAFF